At least ten counts were recorded for the clone carrying this TCR beta chain. Its specificity is unknown. The V gene end was trimmed by 3 bases and the J gene end by 5 bases; junction bases not matched to a gene: 11. Germline CDR1 and CDR2: SGDLS and YYNGEE. This CDR3 region has 16 residues. The data originate from a study of Graves' ophthalmopathy and Graves' hyperthyroidism. Study results and limitations: The model predicted ophthalmopathy progression with 60% to 71% sensitivity and under 75% specificity.

The TCR beta CDR3 regions underwent amplification from RNA transcripts. Second-round multiplex PCR came after first-round RT-PCR with HTBI primers. TCRdb independently ran MiXCR on the multiplex PCR reads; one entry per CDR3 protein. The data show about 550,000 distinct CDR3 sequences, just under 40% seen once. Source material: peripheral blood or thyroid tissue (not recorded which). This chain uses TRBV9 with TRBJ2-5; TRBD2 matches 9 bases. The clonotype originates from an adult man with Graves' hyperthyroidism. The CDR3 loop is CASSGIGTSPLETQYF. The CDR3 nucleotides read TGTGCCAGCAGCGGAATCGGGACTAGCCCCCTTGAGACCCAGTACTTC.